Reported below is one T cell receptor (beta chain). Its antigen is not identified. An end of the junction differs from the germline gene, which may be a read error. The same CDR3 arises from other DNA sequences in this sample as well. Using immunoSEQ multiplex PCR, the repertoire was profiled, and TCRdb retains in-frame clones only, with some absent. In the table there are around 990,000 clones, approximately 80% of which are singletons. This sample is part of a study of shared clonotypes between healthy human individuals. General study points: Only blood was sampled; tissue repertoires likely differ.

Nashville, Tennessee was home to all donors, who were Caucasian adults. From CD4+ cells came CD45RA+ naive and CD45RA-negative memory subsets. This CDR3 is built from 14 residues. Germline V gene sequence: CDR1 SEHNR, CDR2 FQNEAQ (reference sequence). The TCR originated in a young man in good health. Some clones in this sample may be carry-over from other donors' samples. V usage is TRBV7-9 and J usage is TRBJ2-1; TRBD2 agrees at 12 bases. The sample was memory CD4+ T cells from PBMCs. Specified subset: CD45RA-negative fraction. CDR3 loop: CASSLAGGRNEQFF. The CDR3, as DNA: TGTGCCAGCAGCCTAGCGGGGGGGAGGAATGAGCAGTTCTTC. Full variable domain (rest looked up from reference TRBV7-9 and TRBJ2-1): DTGVSQNPRHKITKRGQNVTFRCDPISEHNRLYWYRQTLGQGPEFLTYFQNEAQLEKSRLLSDRFSAERPKGSFSTLEIQRTEQGDSAMYLCASSLAGGRNEQFFGPGTRLTVL.